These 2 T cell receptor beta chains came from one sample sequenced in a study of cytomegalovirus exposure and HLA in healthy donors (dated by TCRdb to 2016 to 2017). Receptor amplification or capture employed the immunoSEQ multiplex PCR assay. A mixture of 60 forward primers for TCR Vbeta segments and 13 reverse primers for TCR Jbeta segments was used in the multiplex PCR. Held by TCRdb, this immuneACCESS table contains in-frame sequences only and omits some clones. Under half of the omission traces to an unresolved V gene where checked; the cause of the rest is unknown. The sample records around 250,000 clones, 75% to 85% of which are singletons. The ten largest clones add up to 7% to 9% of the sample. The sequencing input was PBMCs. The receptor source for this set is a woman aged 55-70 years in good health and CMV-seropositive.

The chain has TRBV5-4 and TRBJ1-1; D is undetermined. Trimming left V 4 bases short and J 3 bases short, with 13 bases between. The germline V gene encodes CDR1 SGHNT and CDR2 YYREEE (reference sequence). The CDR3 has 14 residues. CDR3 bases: TGTGCCAGCAGCGGAGGGAGTTGGGACACTGAAGCTTTCTTT. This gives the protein CASSGGSWDTEAFF.

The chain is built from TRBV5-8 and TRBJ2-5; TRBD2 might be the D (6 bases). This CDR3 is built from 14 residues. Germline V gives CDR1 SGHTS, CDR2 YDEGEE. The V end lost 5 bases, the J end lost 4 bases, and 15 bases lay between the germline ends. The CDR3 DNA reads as TGTGCCAGCAGGGGGACTCCAGCGAGAGAGACCCAGTACTTC. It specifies CASRGTPARETQYF.